This TCR beta chain was captured by sequencing in a study of human T cells and chemical hapten exposure. Time point here: patch test 2, 6 weeks after DPC sensitization. Treatment given: therapeutic diphenylcyclopropenone sensitization with weekly scalp DPC. This clonotype was found many times. In the study's own analysis: TCRs per sample had a median of around 100,000 and ranged from about 23,224 to 750,000. TCRdb processed the RACE reads anew with MiXCR; each CDR3 protein has one entry. The V and J calls come from TCRdb's annotation, not from the publication. Among about 40,000 distinct CDR3 sequences, around 3% were seen once, and the ten largest hold approximately 6.7%. Looked up from germline, CDR1 is MDHEN and CDR2 is SYDVKM. V dropped 7 bases and J dropped 5 bases, with 8 bases sitting between them. This CDR3 has 11 residues.

This sequence originates from a man aged 40-55 years with alopecia areata. Some clones in this sample may be carry-over from other donors' samples. The material sequenced was whole blood, taken in connection with sensitization to the hapten diphenylcyclopropenone (DPC). This chain joins TRBV28 and TRBJ1-2; weak D call: TRBD1 (5 bases). The CDR3 DNA is TGTGCCAGCACGTGGGGGTATGGCTACACCTTC. Translating gives CASTWGYGYTF.